One sample yielded the 24 T cell receptor beta chains listed below, sequenced in a study of T cell repertoires in aging, cancer and after chemotherapy. Rearranged V-D-J TRB sequences were amplified with a mixed TRB-A/B primer pool. TCRdb called the multiplex PCR reads again in MiXCR, with one record for every CDR3 protein. The sample lists 9,500 to 13,000 distinct CDR3 sequences; over 30% were seen once. Amplification of TCR beta used genomic DNA extracted from peripheral blood. Sequencing was done on a sample of blood. The origin of the receptors is a human donor in good health.

This clonotype is classed as medium-sized (0.01 to 0.1%). CDR3 amino acids: CASSYVADPSEQYF. The CDR3 DNA reads TGTGCCAGCAGTTACGTTGCGGACCCCTCCGAGCAGTACTTC. The chain joins TRBV6-2 or TRBV6-3 to TRBJ2-7, with D unresolved. The CDR3 totals 14 residues. V was trimmed by 2 bases and J by 6 bases, leaving 14 bases between them. From germline, CDR1 is MNHEY and CDR2 SVGEGT.

The CDR3 spells CASGLVLPAGGSYGETQYF. The CDR3 bases are TGTGCTAGTGGTTTGGTTCTACCAGCGGGAGGAAGTTACGGAGAGACCCAGTACTTC. J is TRBJ2-5 and V is TRBV12-5; 9 bases line up with TRBD2. The trim removed 0 bases at V and 4 bases at J, leaving 15 bases unmatched. Looked up from germline, CDR1 is LGHNT and CDR2 is FRNRAP. This CDR3 contains 19 residues.

The chain uses TRBV5-4 and TRBJ1-1, with TRBD1 identical over 9 bases. CDR3 length: 13 residues. Trimming removed 4 bases from V and 11 bases from J; junction bases left unmatched: 9. Germline V gene data show CDR1 as SGHNT and CDR2 as YYREEE (reference sequence). The CDR3 here is CASSETGQGSAFF. Written as DNA, the CDR3 is TGTGCCAGCAGCGAGACGGGACAGGGATCCGCTTTCTTT. Full variable domain (remainder filled in from reference TRBV5-4 and TRBJ1-1): ETGVTQSPTHLIKTRGQQVTLRCSSQSGHNTVSWYQQALGQGPQFIFQYYREEENGRGNFPPRFSGLQFPNYSSELNVNALELDDSALYLCASSETGQGSAFFGQGTRLTVV.

The J gene is TRBJ1-5, the V gene TRBV6-5; D remains unclear. Trimming removed 0 bases at V and 3 bases at J, with 9 bases between. The CDR3 contains 15 residues. CDR1 is MNHEY and CDR2 is SVGAGI in the germline V gene. CDR3 bases: TGTGCCAGCAGTTACTCGAGGCAGGACAATCAGCCCCAGCATTTT. This gives the protein CASSYSRQDNQPQHF.

Only a few counts were recorded for this clonotype. This chain links TRBV6-4 with TRBJ2-7; maybe TRBD1 (6 bases). This CDR3 is 16 amino acids long. Germline lookup yields CDR1 MRHNA and CDR2 SNTAGT. Trimming pared 2 bases from V and 12 bases from J, leaving 26 bases between. The CDR3 protein is CASSDLYDYRAEGWYF. CDR3 DNA sequence: TGTGCCAGCAGTGACCTGTACGACTACAGGGCGGAAGGTTGGTACTTC.

The genes are TRBV12-3 or TRBV12-4 and TRBJ2-1, with 11 bases identical to TRBD2. The junction had 18 bases not matched to a gene; V was cut back by 1 base and J by 4 bases. There are 21 residues in the CDR3. In DNA, the CDR3 is TGTGCCAGCAGTTTAGTCTTAAGATTTGGGACTAGCGGAGCCAATTACAATGAGCAGTTCTTC. Protein sequence: CASSLVLRFGTSGANYNEQFF.

The V call is TRBV6-1, the J call TRBJ2-1; 11 bases align to TRBD2. The CDR3 spans 15 residues. Germline-derived CDR1 and CDR2 are MNHNS and SASEGT. Trimming cost V 6 bases and J 6 bases; bases outside gene matches: 7. The CDR3 loop is CASRLLAGVSNEQFF. CDR3 bases: TGTGCCAGCAGGCTACTAGCGGGAGTAAGCAATGAGCAGTTCTTC.

In its sample, this clonotype was seen a few times. The rearrangement joins TRBV15 to TRBJ2-1, with D possibly matching TRBD2 (6 bases). The V end was cut by 7 bases, the J end by 0 bases, with 10 bases between. The CDR3 runs to 14 residues. Germline loops: CDR1 LNHNV, CDR2 YYDKDF (reference sequence). The CDR3 region is CATKAGNSYNEQFF. For the CDR3, the DNA is TGTGCCACCAAAGCGGGCAACTCCTACAATGAGCAGTTCTTC.

The chain employs TRBV19 and TRBJ1-5; 7 positions agree with TRBD1. Germline CDR1 reads LNHDA; CDR2 reads SQIVND (reference sequence). CDR3 length: 17 amino acids. V dropped 3 bases and J dropped 0; count of bases not matched to a gene: 8. Here the CDR3 DNA reads TGTGCCAGTAGTATCAGGGGACAGCACCATAGCAATCAGCCCCAGCATTTT. Protein product: CASSIRGQHHSNQPQHF.

Turning to this clonotype: Its ends do not fully match the called genes, so a read error is possible. The chain combines TRBV5-3 with TRBJ2-3; 16 bases match TRBD2. TRBV5-3 is reported as an ORF; its role is uncertain. This CDR3 has 18 residues. CDR3 protein: CASSLGTSGRAFSDTQYF. CDR3 coding DNA: TGCGCCAGCAGCTTGGGGACTAGCGGGAGGGCATTTTCAGATACGCAGTATTTT.

This clonotype was recorded only once. V is TRBV18 and J is TRBJ2-1; D is unclear. Per germline, CDR1 KGHSH and CDR2 LQKENI. V lost 3 bases to trimming and J lost 6 bases, with 9 bases between them. The CDR3 sequence is 13 residues long. CDR3 sequence: CASSPSRANEQFF. The CDR3 DNA sequence: TGTGCCAGCTCACCGTCCCGGGCCAATGAGCAGTTCTTC. Looking up the rest from reference TRBV18 and TRBJ2-1 gives the full variable domain: NAGVMQNPRHLVRRRGQEARLRCSPMKGHSHVYWYRQLPEEGLKFMVYLQKENIIDESGMPKERFSAEFPKEGPSILRIQQVVRGDSAAYFCASSPSRANEQFFGPGTRLTVL.

This sequence joins TRBV30 and TRBJ2-7, with 12 bases aligning to TRBD2. V was pared by 3 bases and J by 4 bases, with 10 bases of the junction left unmatched. CDR3 size: 16 residues. The germline V gene has CDR1 GTSNPN and CDR2 SVGIG (reference sequence). CDR3 region: CAWRIRTSGIQYEQYF. The CDR3 DNA is TGTGCCTGGAGAATTAGGACTAGCGGGATTCAATACGAGCAGTACTTC.

The CDR3 DNA follows: TGTGCCAGCAGTTTACTAGCGGGAGGGCCTTCCTCTTACGAGCAGTACTTC. Amino acid sequence: CASSLLAGGPSSYEQYF. This rearrangement joins TRBV27 to TRBJ2-7, with 12 bases that match TRBD2. Germline lookup yields CDR1 MNHEY and CDR2 SMNVEV (reference sequence). Trimming at V came to 2 bases and at J to 4 bases, leaving 9 bases not matched to a gene. The CDR3 has 17 amino acids.

This clonotype appeared a few times. The chain carries TRBV12-3 or TRBV12-4 and TRBJ1-4; the D is unclear. The CDR3 is 14 amino acids. The V end was cut by 4 bases, the J end by 8 bases, with 14 bases between. CDR3 in amino acids: CASSSVPPGEKLFF. The CDR3 bases are TGTGCCAGCAGTTCAGTGCCCCCCGGGGAAAAACTGTTTTTT.

V and J are TRBV19 and TRBJ2-5; D is perhaps TRBD1 (5 bases). Per the germline V gene, CDR1 is LNHDA and CDR2 is SQIVND (reference sequence). V shed 9 bases and J shed 7 bases, with 12 bases lying between them. This CDR3 is built from 11 residues. The CDR3 loop reads CASLNQGTQYF. CDR3 coding DNA: TGTGCCAGCCTGAATCAGGGGACCCAGTACTTC. Supplemented by reference TRBV19 and TRBJ2-5, the full variable domain reads DGGITQSPKYLFRKEGQNVTLSCEQNLNHDAMYWYRQDPGQGLRLIYYSQIVNDFQKGDIAEGYSVSREKKESFPLTVTSAQKNPTAFYLCASLNQGTQYFGPGTRLLVL.

This chain connects TRBV7-2 to TRBJ1-2; no clear D gene. V lost 7 bases and J 0 bases, leaving 18 bases between the germline ends. Germline V CDR1 and CDR2: SGHTA, FQGNSA. The CDR3 contains 16 residues. The DNA for the CDR3 is TGTGCCAGCACCCTAGTGGGTGGACTAGCTAACTATGGCTACACCTTC. As protein: CASTLVGGLANYGYTF.

The V call is TRBV19, the J call TRBJ2-1; TRBD1 aligns across 9 bases. The V gene end was trimmed by 7 bases and the J gene end by 4 bases; junction bases not matched to a gene: 5. The CDR3 consists of 14 residues. Germline V lookup: CDR1 LNHDA, CDR2 SQIVND (reference sequence). CDR3 in DNA: TGTGCCAGTAACGACAGGGGGTATTACAATGAGCAGTTCTTC. Its translation is CASNDRGYYNEQFF.

The V and J genes are TRBV5-4 and TRBJ2-7; TRBD2 aligns across 7 bases. Germline V gene data show CDR1 as SGHNT and CDR2 as YYREEE (reference sequence). V was clipped by 5 bases and J by 1 base; unmatched bases: 6. The CDR3 length is 14 residues. In DNA, the CDR3 is TGTGCCAGCAGTTGGGGGGGGAGTTCCTACGAGCAGTACTTC. Protein: CASSWGGSSYEQYF.

V is TRBV5-4 and J is TRBJ2-7; D unresolved. V lost 1 base to trimming and J lost 3 bases, with 8 bases between them. The V gene's germline CDR1 is SGHNT and CDR2 YYREEE (reference sequence). The CDR3 loop spans 13 amino acids. CDR3 amino acids: CASSLMGVYEQYF. CDR3 DNA: TGTGCCAGCAGCTTGATGGGCGTCTACGAGCAGTACTTC.

This clonotype has more than one count but fewer than ten. The gene calls are TRBV19 and TRBJ2-2; 9 bases map to TRBD2. The CDR3 is made up of 18 amino acids. V trimming: 6 bases; J trimming: 0 bases; junction bases outside the gene matches: 11. Per germline, CDR1 LNHDA and CDR2 SQIVND (reference sequence). The CDR3 protein is CASRDRLSSGANTGELFF. The CDR3 nucleotides read TGTGCCAGTAGGGACCGATTATCTAGCGGGGCGAACACCGGGGAGCTGTTTTTT.

This chain uses TRBV12-3 or TRBV12-4 with TRBJ2-1; TRBD2 aligns across 8 bases. The CDR3 loop spans 11 amino acids. Unmatched junction bases numbered 3, after V lost 7 bases and J lost 10 bases. The CDR3 sequence is CASTAGVEQFF. The DNA for the CDR3 is TGTGCCAGCACAGCGGGAGTGGAGCAGTTCTTC.

The chain carries TRBV27 and TRBJ2-3; tentatively, D is TRBD2 (6 bases). Germline CDR1 reads MNHEY; CDR2 reads SMNVEV (reference sequence). This CDR3 is 14 amino acids long. V was shortened by 5 bases and J by 10 bases, with 19 bases between the two germline ends. CDR3 protein: CASSPGTPLAPQYF. In DNA form, the CDR3 reads TGTGCCAGCAGTCCCGGGACTCCTCTGGCCCCGCAGTATTTT.

This clonotype was counted only a few times. The V call is TRBV12-3 or TRBV12-4, the J call TRBJ2-1, with 7 nucleotides matching TRBD2. Trimming cost V 6 bases and J 12 bases; bases outside gene matches: 11. The CDR3 runs 13 residues. In DNA form, the CDR3 reads TGTGCCAGCAGCCCACTAGCGCTCGACTCGCAGTTCTTC. Amino acids: CASSPLALDSQFF.

This clonotype counts as medium-sized. The rearrangement links TRBV11-1 to TRBJ2-5; the match to TRBD1 covers 7 bases. The V segment lost 1 base and the J segment 0 bases; nucleotides outside the gene matches: 8. Looked up from germline, CDR1 is SGHAT and CDR2 is FQDESV (reference sequence). The CDR3 spans 17 residues. DNA for the CDR3: TGTGCCAGCAGCTTAGGAAACAGGGGCGCGTACCAAGAGACCCAGTACTTC. This codes for CASSLGNRGAYQETQYF.